A single sample gave rise to the 28 T cell receptor beta chains below, sequenced in a study of CXCR3-negative and CXCR3-positive naive CD8 T cells. The TRB libraries of cDNA were built by UMI-labeled 5' RACE. From the 5' RACE reads, TCRdb lists one entry per CDR3 protein and no DNA. Here the sample table reports fewer than 50,000 distinct CDR3 sequences. Sequencing input: naive CXCR3- CD8+ T cells from blood. As to subset: CD45RO-CCR7+CD27+CD95- naive CD8+ T cells lacking CXCR3 (TNR3-). The receptors were sampled from a human donor in good health. Some clones in this sample may be carry-over from other donors' samples.

V and J are TRBV5-6 and TRBJ1-1. The CDR3 length is 13 residues. Per the germline V gene, CDR1 is SGHDT and CDR2 is YYEEEE. This CDR3 is CASSLLSTYEAFF.

The rearrangement joins TRBV7-2 to TRBJ2-7; TCRdb's D call of TRBD1 is untestable without DNA. The CDR3 has 15 amino acids. CDR1 is SGHTA, CDR2 FQGNSA, per germline. CDR3 sequence reads: CASSLGTGSHYEQYF.

The rearrangement joins TRBV9 to TRBJ2-7; there is no DNA to check the TCRdb D call of TRBD1. Germline CDR1 and CDR2: SGDLS and YYNGEE. This CDR3 is built from 15 residues. The CDR3 spells CASSVGVGGGYEQYF.

The V gene is TRBV12-3 or TRBV12-4, the J gene TRBJ1-2; checking the TCRdb D call of TRBD1 is not possible without DNA. There are 12 residues in the CDR3. The CDR3 protein is CASSRQGNGYTF.

The V and J genes are TRBV11-1 and TRBJ2-1. The length of the CDR3 is 15 residues. Per the germline V gene, CDR1 is SGHAT and CDR2 is FQDESV (reference sequence). CDR3 in amino acids: CASSYRWERSDEQFF.

This sequence joins TRBV7-9 and TRBJ2-3; there is no DNA to check the TCRdb D call of TRBD2. This CDR3 spans 15 amino acids. CDR1 and CDR2 (germline): SEHNR, FQNEAQ (reference sequence). The CDR3: CASSLGTSVTDTQYF.

The V and J genes are TRBV28 and TRBJ2-1; TCRdb reports TRBD2, a call that lacks DNA to check it against. Germline V gene sequence: CDR1 MDHEN, CDR2 SYDVKM. This CDR3 region has 17 residues. The CDR3 reads CASSFPEDTSAYNEQFF.

V is TRBV12-5 and J is TRBJ2-7; as DNA is missing, the TRBD1 call by TCRdb cannot be tested. This CDR3 contains 14 residues. Germline CDR1 reads LGHNT; CDR2 reads FRNRAP. CDR3 region: CASGLTRDRDEQYF. The variable domain in full, completed from reference TRBV12-5 and TRBJ2-7, reads DARVTQTPRHKVTEMGQEVTMRCQPILGHNTVFWYRQTMMQGLELLAYFRNRAPLDDSGMPKDRFSAEMPDATLATLKIQPSEPRDSAVYFCASGLTRDRDEQYFGPGTRLTVT.

V gene TRBV29-1 combines with J gene TRBJ2-7; TCRdb indicates TRBD1, and absent DNA this call remains unverified. This CDR3 spans 15 amino acids. Germline values: CDR1 SQVTM, CDR2 ANQGSEA. CDR3 residues: CSVLNGVDRPYEQYF.

The chain is built from TRBV7-8 and TRBJ2-7; TCRdb designates TRBD1, a call that cannot be tested without DNA. The CDR3 has 18 amino acids. The germline gives CDR1 SGHVS, CDR2 FQNEAQ. The CDR3 is CASSSLVVDGEGSYKQYF.

This chain joins TRBV27 and TRBJ2-4. CDR3 length equals 13 residues. The germline CDR1 and CDR2 sequences are MNHEY and SMNVEV (reference sequence). The CDR3 protein is CASSLSSSDIQYF.

The CDR3: CASSFGTGPYEQYF. This chain links TRBV7-9 with TRBJ2-7; TCRdb returns TRBD1, unconfirmable since there is no DNA. The CDR3 is made up of 14 amino acids. CDR1 SEHNR and CDR2 FQNEAQ come from the germline V gene (reference sequence).

V is TRBV29-1 and J is TRBJ1-6; TCRdb selects TRBD1, and the lack of DNA leaves this call unchecked. Germline V CDR1 and CDR2: SQVTM, ANQGSEA. This CDR3 is 13 amino acids long. The chain's CDR3 is CSVGQGYNSPLHF.

The chain is built from TRBV13 and TRBJ2-5; TCRdb's assignment of TRBD1 cannot be checked, as there is no DNA. Germline loops: CDR1 PRHDT, CDR2 FYEKMQ (reference sequence). The length of the CDR3 is 16 residues. The CDR3 spells CASSLGTGQNRETQYF.

The chain carries TRBV7-6 and TRBJ1-4; TCRdb lists TRBD1, though no DNA is available to test this call. The CDR3 totals 17 residues. Germline-derived CDR1 and CDR2 are SGHVS and FNYEAQ. CDR3 sequence: CASSLLSRTGTNEKLFF.

The chain has TRBV28 and TRBJ2-7; the D call from TCRdb, TRBD1, cannot be confirmed without DNA. The CDR3 contains 14 residues. CDR1 is MDHEN, CDR2 SYDVKM, per germline. CDR3 residues: CASTSGQGPYEQYF.

The rearrangement uses TRBV28 and TRBJ2-1; as DNA is missing, the TRBD2 call by TCRdb cannot be tested. Per the germline V gene, CDR1 is MDHEN and CDR2 is SYDVKM. The CDR3 loop spans 17 amino acids. This chain's CDR3 is CASSFTPSGGGYNEQFF.

V usage is TRBV28 and J usage is TRBJ2-3. The germline gives CDR1 MDHEN, CDR2 SYDVKM. The CDR3 length is 16 residues. This chain's CDR3 is CASSVLLPSSTDTQYF.

The chain combines TRBV12-3 or TRBV12-4 with TRBJ1-1; checking the TCRdb D call of TRBD1 is not possible without DNA. The CDR3 runs 14 residues. The CDR3 loop is CAIQGWQGNTEAFF.

The genes are TRBV7-3 and TRBJ2-7; TCRdb proposes TRBD1, but this gene call is untestable without DNA. In germline, CDR1 is SGHTA, CDR2 FQGTGA. The CDR3 spans 14 residues. The CDR3 loop reads CASSLGGIGYEQYF.

This chain links TRBV4-2 with TRBJ2-7. This CDR3 is 13 amino acids long. Per germline, CDR1 LGHNA and CDR2 YNFKEQ. This chain's CDR3 is CASSQASSYEQYF.

The chain has TRBV29-1 and TRBJ2-3. Germline V gene lookup returns CDR1 SQVTM and CDR2 ANQGSEA. The CDR3 is 15 residues long. Here the CDR3 reads CSVERQTIFTDTQYF.

The chain's CDR3 is CASSSVALMQPQHF. This chain links TRBV6-6 with TRBJ1-5; TCRdb outputs TRBD1, but without DNA this stays unchecked. The CDR3 extends over 14 amino acids. CDR1 is MNHNY, CDR2 SVGAGI, per germline (reference sequence).

The rearrangement joins TRBV6-2 or TRBV6-3 to TRBJ1-2; TCRdb gives TRBD1 as the D gene, but with no DNA this cannot be confirmed. Germline CDR1 is MNHEY and CDR2 is SVGEGT. This CDR3 is 14 amino acids long. Here the CDR3 reads CASSYGGTGYGYTF.

The rearrangement uses TRBV7-8 and TRBJ2-7; TCRdb reports TRBD1, a call that lacks DNA to check it against. The CDR3 spans 15 residues. Germline CDR1 reads SGHVS; CDR2 reads FQNEAQ. CDR3 sequence reads: CASSLQRGGYYEQYF.

The rearrangement uses TRBV7-3 and TRBJ2-7. This CDR3 is built from 12 residues. Germline assignment: CDR1 SGHTA and CDR2 FQGTGA. This CDR3 reads CASSLGGSEQYF.

The chain employs TRBV11-1 and TRBJ2-7. This CDR3 contains 15 residues. The germline V gene has CDR1 SGHAT and CDR2 FQDESV (reference sequence). The CDR3 protein is CASSHSQASSYEQYF.

The chain combines TRBV29-1 with TRBJ2-2. CDR1 is SQVTM and CDR2 is ANQGSEA in the germline V gene. The length of the CDR3 is 12 residues. The CDR3 spells CSVDHNTGELFF.